This T cell receptor beta chain was documented in a study of blood T cells in healthy people across ages. About the study: When template switching was applied, about one barcoded beta molecule was captured per two T cells.

The sample providers were healthy Caucasian people from Russia, aged roughly 6 to 90. Drawn from each donor were ten milliliters of peripheral blood. Then a second PCR, running about 7 to 11 cycles, was carried out with a sample-barcoded 5' primer and a J-beta primer mix. Every molecule of cDNA carried a tag from a template-switch adaptor with 12 random nucleotides. Using its own MiXCR run on the 5' RACE reads, TCRdb lists one record per CDR3 protein. The sample consists of 550,000 to 600,000 distinct CDR3 sequences, 40% to 55% of them appearing once. Germline lookup yields CDR1 MGHDK and CDR2 SYGVNS. After removal of 6 bases from V and 2 bases from J, the junction contained 15 bases not matched to a gene. There are 19 residues in the CDR3.

The chain couples TRBV25-1 to TRBJ2-3; 12 nucleotides align to TRBD2. The TCR sequence derives from an elderly man in good health. Input material: blood. The CDR3 sequence is CASSGLGTSGQTNTDTQYF. For the CDR3, the DNA is TGTGCCAGCAGCGGGCTGGGGACTAGCGGGCAGACTAACACAGATACGCAGTATTTT.